These 4 T cell receptor beta chains came from one sample sequenced in a study of cytomegalovirus exposure and HLA in healthy donors. A multiplex PCR was run with 60 Vbeta primers and 13 Jbeta primers. Here immunoSEQ multiplex PCR was the method, and the copy in TCRdb shows in-frame clones only, minus some. The sample holds fewer than 150,000 clones; around 77% are singletons and the top ten take 4% to 6%. The sample taken for sequencing was PBMCs. Every receptor here comes from a woman aged 45-65 years in good health and CMV-seronegative.

This chain uses TRBV9 with TRBJ1-2; D unclear. V gave up 3 bases and J gave up 3 bases, with 9 bases separating them. The CDR3 covers 13 residues. The germline gives CDR1 SGDLS, CDR2 YYNGEE. The CDR3 region has the DNA TGTGCCAGCAGCGACCTCAGTTACTATGGCTACACCTTC. Translated: CASSDLSYYGYTF.

This clone was picked up a small number of times. CDR3 nucleotides: TGTGCCAGCAGTTCCGACAGGGTCTCTGGCAATCAGCCCCAGCATTTT. This codes for CASSSDRVSGNQPQHF. V usage is TRBV27 and J usage is TRBJ1-5; the match to TRBD1 covers 7 bases. The CDR3 runs 16 residues. Germline loops: CDR1 MNHEY, CDR2 SMNVEV (reference sequence). V lost 4 bases, J lost 2 bases, and 8 bases stayed unmatched.

This chain joins TRBV7-8 and TRBJ2-3, with D possibly matching TRBD2 (5 bases). V was cut by 6 bases and J by 0 bases, with 13 bases left in between. The CDR3 has 15 residues. Germline V gene lookup returns CDR1 SGHVS and CDR2 FQNEAQ. Here the CDR3 reads CASRPGRTSTDTQYF. The CDR3 DNA follows: TGTGCCAGCAGGCCAGGACGGACTAGCACAGATACGCAGTATTTT. Together with reference TRBV7-8 and TRBJ2-3, the CDR3 gives the full variable domain: GAGVSQSPRYKVAKRGQDVALRCDPISGHVSLFWYQQALGQGPEFLTYFQNEAQLDKSGLPSDRFFAERPEGSVSTLKIQRTQQEDSAVYLCASRPGRTSTDTQYFGPGTRLTVL.

The chain recombines TRBV4-3 with TRBJ1-6; tentative D call: TRBD1 (6 bases). Germline V gene data show CDR1 as LGHNA and CDR2 as YSLEER. V gave up 5 bases and J gave up 13 bases, with 15 bases separating them. The CDR3 is 13 amino acids. CDR3: CASSNQQGYPLHF. The CDR3 nucleotides read TGCGCCAGCAGCAACCAACAGGGATACCCCCTCCACTTT.